These 12 T cell receptor beta chains originate from one sample sequenced in a study of beta chain features in type 1 diabetes. Expressed TCRB transcripts got sequenced, as all isolated RNA was reverse transcribed. Method: immunoSEQ multiplex PCR; TCRdb's copy keeps in-frame clones and lacks some. The table includes around 250,000 clones, 25% to 30% detected once. Sequencing used central memory CD4+ T cells from blood. These receptors originate from a man aged 25 to 40 in good health.

The chain employs TRBV29-1 and TRBJ1-2, with TRBD1 matching 8 bases. The CDR3 has 14 amino acids. V lost 4 bases, J lost 4 bases, and 8 bases stayed unmatched. Germline V gene sequence: CDR1 SQVTM, CDR2 ANQGSEA. CDR3 sequence reads: CSVAGQASSYGYTF. For the CDR3, the DNA is TGCAGCGTTGCGGGACAGGCCTCGTCCTATGGCTACACCTTC. Full variable domain (missing parts from reference TRBV29-1 and TRBJ1-2): SAVISQKPSRDICQRGTSLTIQCQVDSQVTMMFWYRQQPGQSLTLIATANQGSEATYESGFVIDKFPISRPNLTFSTLTVSNMSPEDSSIYLCSVAGQASSYGYTFGSGTRLTVV.

The chain links TRBV15 to TRBJ2-6; D may match TRBD1 or TRBD2 (5 bases each). The germline CDR1 and CDR2 sequences are LNHNV and YYDKDF (reference sequence). This CDR3 contains 15 residues. The germline V and J ends were trimmed by 3 bases and 4 bases, with 10 bases remaining between them. As DNA, the CDR3 is TGTGCCACCAGCAGGTCGGGGACCGGGGCCAACGTCCTGACTTTC. Its translation is CATSRSGTGANVLTF.

The chain employs TRBV28 and TRBJ2-3; D gene ambiguous. Trimming removed 5 bases from V and 5 bases from J, with 5 bases in between. This CDR3 contains 11 residues. The germline V gene encodes CDR1 MDHEN and CDR2 SYDVKM. The CDR3 nucleotides are TGTGCCAGCAGTCACAGAGATACGCAGTATTTT. It yields the protein CASSHRDTQYF.

The chain couples TRBV7-2 to TRBJ2-7; the D gene could be TRBD1 or TRBD2 (5 bases each). Germline V lookup: CDR1 SGHTA, CDR2 FQGNSA. Trimming pared 4 bases from V and 6 bases from J, leaving 13 bases between. This CDR3 is 13 amino acids long. Written as DNA, the CDR3 is TGTGCCAGCAGCTCGCTAGCTGGGGGCGAGCAGTACTTC. It specifies CASSSLAGGEQYF.

This chain uses TRBV18 with TRBJ2-3; a possible D gene is TRBD1 (6 bases). The germline V and J ends were trimmed by 7 bases and 3 bases, with 11 bases remaining between them. Looked up from germline, CDR1 is KGHSH and CDR2 is LQKENI. The CDR3 consists of 13 residues. The CDR3 DNA sequence: TGTGCCAGCTGGGCAGGGGTAACAGATACGCAGTATTTT. Protein: CASWAGVTDTQYF.

This clone was seen a handful of times. The chain carries TRBV7-2 and TRBJ2-1, with D possibly TRBD2 on 6 matching bases. There are 11 residues in the CDR3. The V and J ends lost 3 bases and 9 bases respectively, with 6 bases between them. Germline CDR1 is SGHTA and CDR2 is FQGNSA. Here the CDR3 DNA reads TGTGCCAGCAGCTTGGGGGGTGAGCAGTTCTTC. It is translated as CASSLGGEQFF.

The V call is TRBV5-1, the J call TRBJ2-1, with D unresolved. In germline, CDR1 is SGHRS, CDR2 YFSETQ. V was pared by 4 bases and J by 4 bases, with 15 bases between. This CDR3 has 15 residues. The CDR3, as DNA: TGCGCCAGCAGCGCGATAGGCTCTTCTTACAATGAGCAGTTCTTC. The encoded protein is CASSAIGSSYNEQFF.

This clone was picked up a small number of times. The V and J genes are TRBV5-6 and TRBJ1-1; D uncertain. The V end was cut by 4 bases, the J end by 3 bases, with 13 bases between. The germline V gene encodes CDR1 SGHDT and CDR2 YYEEEE. The CDR3 consists of 14 residues. This CDR3 reads CASSLIGRDTEAFF. The CDR3 DNA sequence: TGTGCCAGCAGCCTCATCGGGAGGGACACTGAAGCTTTCTTT.

This clone was picked up a small number of times. V usage is TRBV7-9 and J usage is TRBJ1-3; D not resolved. V dropped 2 bases and J dropped 6 bases, with 2 bases sitting between them. CDR1 is SEHNR, CDR2 FQNEAQ, per germline (reference sequence). The CDR3 spans 11 residues. The CDR3 sequence is CASSLINTIYF. CDR3 sequence (DNA): TGTGCCAGCAGCTTAATAAACACCATATATTTT.

This clone was picked up many times. The V gene is TRBV27, the J gene TRBJ2-7; 9 nucleotides align to TRBD2. V dropped 3 bases and J dropped 5; count of bases not matched to a gene: 5. Germline V lookup: CDR1 MNHEY, CDR2 SMNVEV (reference sequence). This CDR3 comprises 14 residues. The CDR3 here is CASSFHSGSNEQYF. For the CDR3, the DNA is TGTGCCAGCAGTTTCCATAGCGGGAGCAACGAGCAGTACTTC.

This clone has at least ten counts. This chain uses TRBV7-8 with TRBJ1-2, with D possibly TRBD1 on 5 matching bases. Between the trimmed V and J ends, which lost 5 bases and 3 bases, there was a span of 19 bases. The germline V gene encodes CDR1 SGHVS and CDR2 FQNEAQ. The CDR3 is 16 residues long. The CDR3 nucleotides read TGTGCCAGCAGCCCTATCCAAATTGGGACGGACTATGGCTACACCTTC. It encodes CASSPIQIGTDYGYTF.

The rearrangement joins TRBV5-1 to TRBJ2-5; 8 positions match TRBD2. Trimming cost V 7 bases and J 1 base; bases outside gene matches: 6. Germline V gene data show CDR1 as SGHRS and CDR2 as YFSETQ. CDR3 length: 14 residues. Here the CDR3 DNA reads TGCGCCAGCCGTTTTGGGACTAGCCAAGAGACCCAGTACTTC. Protein product: CASRFGTSQETQYF.